The source of this T cell receptor beta chain is a study of neurological immune-mediated disorders. The cDNA was generated through 5'RACE incorporating 10-nucleotide random UMIs. Each CDR3 protein gets one entry after TCRdb re-called the 5' RACE reads with MiXCR. The profile covers tens of thousands of distinct CDR3 sequences, with 4.6% appearing a single time and more than 20% taken by the ten largest. The junction had 7 bases not matched to a gene; V was cut back by 3 bases and J by 6 bases. This CDR3 comprises 14 residues. Germline loops: CDR1 LGHDT, CDR2 YNNKEL (reference sequence). This clonotype has at least ten counts.

The V and J genes are TRBV3-1 and TRBJ1-2, with TRBD1 matching over 7 bases. Material: PBMCs. The origin of this receptor is a young man in good health. The CDR3 protein is CASSHTTGSDGYTF. The CDR3 DNA is TGTGCCAGCAGCCATACGACAGGGTCGGATGGCTACACCTTC.